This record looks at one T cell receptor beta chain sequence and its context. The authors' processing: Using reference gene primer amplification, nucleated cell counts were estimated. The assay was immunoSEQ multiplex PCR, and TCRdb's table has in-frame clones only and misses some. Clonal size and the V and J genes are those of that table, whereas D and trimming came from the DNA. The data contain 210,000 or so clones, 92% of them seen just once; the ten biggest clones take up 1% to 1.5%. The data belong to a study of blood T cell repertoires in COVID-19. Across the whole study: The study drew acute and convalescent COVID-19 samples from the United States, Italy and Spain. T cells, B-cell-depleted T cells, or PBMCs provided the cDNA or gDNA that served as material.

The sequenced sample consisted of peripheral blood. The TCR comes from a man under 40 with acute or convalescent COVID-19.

Written as DNA, the CDR3 is TGTGCCAGCAGCCCGAGAGGGGGCCGGACTGAAGCTTTCTTT. Its protein product is CASSPRGGRTEAFF. J is TRBJ1-1 and V is TRBV4-2; TRBD1 aligns across 7 bases. This CDR3 is 14 amino acids long. V dropped 4 bases and J dropped 5; count of bases not matched to a gene: 7. Germline lookup yields CDR1 LGHNA and CDR2 YNFKEQ.